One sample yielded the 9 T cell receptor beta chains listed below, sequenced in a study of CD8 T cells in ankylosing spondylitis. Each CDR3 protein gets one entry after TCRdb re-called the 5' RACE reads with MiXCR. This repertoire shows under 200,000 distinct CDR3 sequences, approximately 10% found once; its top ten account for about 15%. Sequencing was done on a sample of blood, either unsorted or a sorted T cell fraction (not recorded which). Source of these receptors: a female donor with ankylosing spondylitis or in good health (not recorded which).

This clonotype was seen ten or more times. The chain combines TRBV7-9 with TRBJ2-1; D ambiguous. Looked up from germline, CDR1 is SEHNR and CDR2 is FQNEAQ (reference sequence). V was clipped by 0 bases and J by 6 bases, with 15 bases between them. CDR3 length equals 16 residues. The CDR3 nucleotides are TGTGCCAGCAGCTTAGCCCTTGCCCAGAGAACCAATGAGCAGTTCTTC. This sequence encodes CASSLALAQRTNEQFF.

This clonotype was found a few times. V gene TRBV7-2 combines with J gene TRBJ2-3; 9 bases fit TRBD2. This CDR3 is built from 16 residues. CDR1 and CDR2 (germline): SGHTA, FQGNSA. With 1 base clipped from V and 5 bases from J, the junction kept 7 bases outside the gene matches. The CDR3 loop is CASSLGGGGRGDTQYF. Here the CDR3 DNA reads TGTGCCAGCAGCTTAGGAGGGGGCGGGAGGGGAGATACGCAGTATTTT.

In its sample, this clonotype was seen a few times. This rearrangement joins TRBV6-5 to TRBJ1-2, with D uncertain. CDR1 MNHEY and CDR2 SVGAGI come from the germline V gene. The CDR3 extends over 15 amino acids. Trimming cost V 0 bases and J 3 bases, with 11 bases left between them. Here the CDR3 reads CASSYSATPDYGYTF. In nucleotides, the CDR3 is TGTGCCAGCAGTTACTCTGCGACACCAGACTATGGCTACACCTTC.

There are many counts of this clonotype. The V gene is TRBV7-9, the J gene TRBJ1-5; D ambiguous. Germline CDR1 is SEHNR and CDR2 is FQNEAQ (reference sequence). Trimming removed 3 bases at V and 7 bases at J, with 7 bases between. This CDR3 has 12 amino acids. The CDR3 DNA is TGTGCCAGCAGCTTCTTGGGACAGCCCCAGCATTTT. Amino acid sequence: CASSFLGQPQHF.

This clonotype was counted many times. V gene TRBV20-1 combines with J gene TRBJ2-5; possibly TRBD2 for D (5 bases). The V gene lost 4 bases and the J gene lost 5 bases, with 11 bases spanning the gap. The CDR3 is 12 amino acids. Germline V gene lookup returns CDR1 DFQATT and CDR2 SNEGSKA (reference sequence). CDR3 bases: TGCAGTGCTATTACGGGGATGGAGACCCAGTACTTC. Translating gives CSAITGMETQYF.

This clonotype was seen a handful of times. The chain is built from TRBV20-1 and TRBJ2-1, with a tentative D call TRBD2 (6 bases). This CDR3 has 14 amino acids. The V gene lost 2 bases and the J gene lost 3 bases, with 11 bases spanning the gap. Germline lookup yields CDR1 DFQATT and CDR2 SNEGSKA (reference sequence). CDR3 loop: CSARLDGSYNEQFF. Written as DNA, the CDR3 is TGCAGTGCTAGATTGGACGGGAGCTACAATGAGCAGTTCTTC.

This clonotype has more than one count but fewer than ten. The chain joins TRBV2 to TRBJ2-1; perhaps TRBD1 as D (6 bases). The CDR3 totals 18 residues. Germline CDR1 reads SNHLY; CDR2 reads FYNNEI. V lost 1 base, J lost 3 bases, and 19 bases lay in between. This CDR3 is CASSEEQGYILGYNEQFF. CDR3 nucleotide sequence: TGTGCCAGCAGTGAAGAACAGGGTTACATTCTAGGCTACAATGAGCAGTTCTTC.

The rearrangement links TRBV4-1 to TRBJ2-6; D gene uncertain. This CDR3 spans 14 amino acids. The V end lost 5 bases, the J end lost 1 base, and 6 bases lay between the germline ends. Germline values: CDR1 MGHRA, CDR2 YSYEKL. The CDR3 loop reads CASSFRSGANVLTF. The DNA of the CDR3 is TGCGCCAGCAGCTTTAGATCTGGGGCCAACGTCCTGACTTTC.

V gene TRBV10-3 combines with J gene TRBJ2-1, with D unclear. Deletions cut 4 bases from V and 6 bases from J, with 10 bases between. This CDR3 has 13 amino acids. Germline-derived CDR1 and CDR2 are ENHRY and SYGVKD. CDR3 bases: TGTGCCATCAGTGTGGCCAGGCCCAATGAGCAGTTCTTC. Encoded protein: CAISVARPNEQFF.